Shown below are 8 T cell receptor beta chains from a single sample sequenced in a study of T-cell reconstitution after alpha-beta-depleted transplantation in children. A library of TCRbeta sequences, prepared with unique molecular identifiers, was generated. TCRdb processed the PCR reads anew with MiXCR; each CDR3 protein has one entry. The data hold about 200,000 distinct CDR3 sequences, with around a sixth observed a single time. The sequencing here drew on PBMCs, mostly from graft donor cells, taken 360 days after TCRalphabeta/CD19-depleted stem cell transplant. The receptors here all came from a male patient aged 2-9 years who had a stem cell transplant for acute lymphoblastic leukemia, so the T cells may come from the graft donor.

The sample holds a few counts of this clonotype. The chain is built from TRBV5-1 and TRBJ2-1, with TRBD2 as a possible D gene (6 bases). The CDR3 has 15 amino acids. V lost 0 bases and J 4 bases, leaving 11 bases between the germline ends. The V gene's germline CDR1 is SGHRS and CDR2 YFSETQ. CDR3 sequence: CASSLAGTAYNEQFF. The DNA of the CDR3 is TGCGCCAGCAGCTTGGCTGGGACTGCTTACAATGAGCAGTTCTTC.

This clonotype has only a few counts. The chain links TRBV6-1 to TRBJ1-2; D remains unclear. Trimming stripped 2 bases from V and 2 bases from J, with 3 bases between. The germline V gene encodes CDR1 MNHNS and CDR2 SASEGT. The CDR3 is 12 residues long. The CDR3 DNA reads TGTGCCAGCAGTGAACAGAACTATGGCTACACCTTC. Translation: CASSEQNYGYTF.

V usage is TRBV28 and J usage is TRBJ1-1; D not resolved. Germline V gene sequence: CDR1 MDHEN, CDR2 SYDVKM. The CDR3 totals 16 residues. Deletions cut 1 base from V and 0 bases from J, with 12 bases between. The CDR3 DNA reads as TGTGCCAGCAGTTTATACCGAAGAACCATGAACACTGAAGCTTTCTTT. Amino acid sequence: CASSLYRRTMNTEAFF.

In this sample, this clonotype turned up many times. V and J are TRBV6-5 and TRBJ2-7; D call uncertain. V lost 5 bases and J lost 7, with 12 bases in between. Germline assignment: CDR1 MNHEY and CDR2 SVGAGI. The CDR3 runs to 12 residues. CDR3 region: CASSPLLGEQYF. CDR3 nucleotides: TGTGCCAGCAGTCCCCTTTTGGGGGAGCAGTACTTC.

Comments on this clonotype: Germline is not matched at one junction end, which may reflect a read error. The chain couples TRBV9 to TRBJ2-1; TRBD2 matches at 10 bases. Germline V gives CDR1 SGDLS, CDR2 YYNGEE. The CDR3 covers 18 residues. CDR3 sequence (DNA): TGTGCCAGCAGCGTTAAGGCTAGCGGGGGACTCTCCTACTATGAGCAGTTCTTC. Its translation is CASSVKASGGLSYYEQFF.

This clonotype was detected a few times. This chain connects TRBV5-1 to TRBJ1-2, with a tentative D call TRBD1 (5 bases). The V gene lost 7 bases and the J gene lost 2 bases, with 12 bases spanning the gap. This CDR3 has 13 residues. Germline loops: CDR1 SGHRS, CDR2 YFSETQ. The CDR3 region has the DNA TGCGCCAGCCTGGGGCAGGGCAACTATGGCTACACCTTC. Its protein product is CASLGQGNYGYTF.

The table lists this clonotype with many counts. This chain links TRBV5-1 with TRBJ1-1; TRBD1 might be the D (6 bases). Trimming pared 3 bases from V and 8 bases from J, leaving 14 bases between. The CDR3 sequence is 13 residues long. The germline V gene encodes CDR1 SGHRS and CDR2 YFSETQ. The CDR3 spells CASSWQTGYEAFF. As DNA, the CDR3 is TGCGCCAGCAGCTGGCAGACAGGATACGAAGCTTTCTTT.

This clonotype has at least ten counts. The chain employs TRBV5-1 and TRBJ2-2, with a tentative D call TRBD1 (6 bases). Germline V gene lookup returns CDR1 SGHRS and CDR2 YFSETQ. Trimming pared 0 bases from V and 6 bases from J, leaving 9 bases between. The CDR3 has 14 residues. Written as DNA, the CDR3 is TGCGCCAGCAGCTTGGACAGGGCCTCCGGGGAGCTGTTTTTT. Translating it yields CASSLDRASGELFF.